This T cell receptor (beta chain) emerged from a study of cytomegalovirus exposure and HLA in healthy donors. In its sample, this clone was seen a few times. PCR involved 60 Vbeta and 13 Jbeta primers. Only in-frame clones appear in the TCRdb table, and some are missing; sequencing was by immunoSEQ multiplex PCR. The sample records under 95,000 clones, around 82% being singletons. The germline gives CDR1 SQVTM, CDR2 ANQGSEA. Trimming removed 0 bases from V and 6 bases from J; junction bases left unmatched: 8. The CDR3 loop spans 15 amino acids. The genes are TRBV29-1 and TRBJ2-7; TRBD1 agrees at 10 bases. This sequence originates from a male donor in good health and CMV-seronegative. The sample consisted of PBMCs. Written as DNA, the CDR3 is TGCAGCGTTGAAGATCCCGGGACAGGGGACATCGAGCAGTACTTC. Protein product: CSVEDPGTGDIEQYF.